The 3 T cell receptor beta chains below were found in one sample sequenced in a study of cytomegalovirus exposure and HLA in healthy donors. The data were produced by immunoSEQ multiplex PCR, yet TCRdb's version contains in-frame clones alone and is incomplete. The profile shows about 63,000 clones, roughly nine tenths of them singletons. Sequenced input: PBMCs. The receptor set was obtained from a woman aged 18-35 years in good health and CMV-seronegative.

The chain joins TRBV20-1 to TRBJ2-3; D not resolved. CDR1 is DFQATT, CDR2 SNEGSKA, per germline (reference sequence). There are 11 residues in the CDR3. Trimming cost V 7 bases and J 1 base, with 6 bases left between them. CDR3 nucleotide sequence: TGCAGTGGGGCTGGCACAGATACGCAGTATTTT. Protein product: CSGAGTDTQYF.

The chain is built from TRBV6-7 and TRBJ1-1, with D perhaps matching TRBD1 (5 bases). TRBV6-7 is an ORF; its function is uncertain. V shed 7 bases and J shed 4 bases, with 25 bases lying between them. CDR3 length: 17 residues. The CDR3 region has the DNA TGTGCCAGCATCCAACCACGTCGGGCTCCAGGGTGCACTGAAGCTTTCTTT. Protein sequence: CASIQPRRAPGCTEAFF.

The rearrangement uses TRBV23-1 and TRBJ2-2, with D possibly matching TRBD1 (7 bases). TRBV23-1 is an open reading frame whose function is uncertain. V lost 2 bases and J lost 6, with 13 bases in between. The CDR3 covers 15 residues. CDR3 DNA sequence: TGCGCCAGCAGTCAAGATCAGGGGGGTCCCGGGGAGCTGTTTTTT. This codes for CASSQDQGGPGELFF.